The rows below give T cell receptor beta chains drawn from one sample of a study of cytomegalovirus exposure and HLA in healthy donors. The data were produced by immunoSEQ multiplex PCR, yet TCRdb's version contains in-frame clones alone and is incomplete. The sample holds around 76,000 clones. The specimen was PBMCs. The receptors stem from a man between 35 and 55 years old in good health and CMV-seronegative. Both conserved end residues are part of each CDR3.

length | J | V | CDR3
16 | TRBJ2-1 | TRBV28 | CASSLRLAGLYNEQFF
13 | TRBJ2-3 | TRBV2 | CASIMGGGDTQYF
14 | TRBJ1-1 | TRBV18 | CASSPGAPRSEAFF
16 | TRBJ1-4 | TRBV5-1 | CASSVGPAGTNEKLFF
14 | TRBJ2-1 | TRBV6-6 | CASTLDSSYNEQFF
13 | . | TRBV7-2 | CASSPQRAYEQYF
13 | TRBJ1-2 | TRBV10-2 | CASSEGGNYGYTF
14 | TRBJ1-5 | TRBV5-6 | CASSLAGSSQPQHF
12 | TRBJ1-1 | TRBV5-4 | CASSRGNTEAFF
12 | TRBJ1-1 | TRBV11-2 | CASSLGQLEAFF
17 | TRBJ1-3 | TRBV4-2 | CASSLLQGVQEGNTIYF
16 | TRBJ2-3 | TRBV30 | CAWSQGLAGLTDTQYF
14 | TRBJ1-1 | TRBV5-6 | CASSLPLSRTEAFF
16 | TRBJ1-1 | TRBV15 | CATSRDGRYQNTEAFF
15 | TRBJ2-1 | TRBV19 | CASRINGIQHNEQFF
17 | TRBJ1-1 | TRBV9 | CASSPTAFRGPNTEAFF
15 | TRBJ1-5 | TRBV7-2 | CASSREGQGDQPQHF
17 | TRBJ1-3 | TRBV19 | CASSPEETPLSGNTIYF
15 | TRBJ2-3 | TRBV4-1 | CASGDSGRKADTQYF
16 | TRBJ2-7 | TRBV7-9 | CASSFPDRAGTYEQYF
12 | TRBJ2-5 | TRBV29-1 | CSAVLRGETQYF
14 | TRBJ2-2 | TRBV6-1 | CASSVSGVTGELFF